This is a list of T cell receptor beta chains from one sample in a study of cytomegalovirus exposure and HLA in healthy donors. The assay was immunoSEQ multiplex PCR, and TCRdb's table has in-frame clones only and misses some. This sample has roughly 100,000 clones, with over 70% found just once. The sample taken for sequencing was PBMCs. The receptors come from a male donor in good health and CMV-seropositive. The CDR3 runs from the conserved cysteine through the conserved F or W. D genes are given only for firm matches. Clone size appears in some rows only: once, few, many, or a class for an expanded clone.

CDR3nt: TGCGCCAGCAGCCAAGAAGAACAGGCCATCTATGGCTACACCTTC
CDR3aa: CASSQEEQAIYGYTF
j_gene: TRBJ1-2
v_gene: TRBV4-3
abundance: NA
d_gene: NA

CDR3nt: TGCAGCGTTGAAGATCACGTCCCGGAGCGATACAATGAGCAGTTCTTC
CDR3aa: CSVEDHVPERYNEQFF
j_gene: TRBJ2-1
v_gene: TRBV29-1
abundance: NA
d_gene: NA

CDR3nt: TGCAGCGTTGAGGGGGACAGGGTTTATTCTGGCTACACCTTC
CDR3aa: CSVEGDRVYSGYTF
j_gene: TRBJ1-2
v_gene: TRBV29-1
abundance: NA
d_gene: TRBD1

CDR3nt: TGTGCCAGTAGTATTTGGTCACCTTCGGTCGGGGAGCTGTTTTTT
CDR3aa: CASSIWSPSVGELFF
j_gene: TRBJ2-2
v_gene: TRBV19
abundance: NA
d_gene: NA

CDR3nt: TGTGCCAGCAGTTACGATGCAGGGTGGAATGAAAAACTGTTTTTT
CDR3aa: CASSYDAGWNEKLFF
j_gene: TRBJ1-4
v_gene: TRBV6-5
abundance: NA
d_gene: NA

CDR3nt: TGTGCCAGCAGCCCTTTAAGCGGGGTCTACAATGAGCAGTTCTTC
CDR3aa: CASSPLSGVYNEQFF
j_gene: TRBJ2-1
v_gene: TRBV6-6
abundance: NA
d_gene: TRBD2

CDR3nt: TGTGCCTGGAGTATGGGACTGAATAGCAATCAGCCCCAGCATTTT
CDR3aa: CAWSMGLNSNQPQHF
j_gene: TRBJ1-5
v_gene: TRBV30
abundance: NA
d_gene: NA

CDR3nt: TGTGCCAGCCTACCAGAAAGGCGGTACGAGCAGTACTTC
CDR3aa: CASLPERRYEQYF
j_gene: TRBJ2-7
v_gene: TRBV9
abundance: NA
d_gene: NA

CDR3nt: TGTGCCAGCAGTTTAGGACTAGCCCTAGCCTACGAGCAGTACTTC
CDR3aa: CASSLGLALAYEQYF
j_gene: TRBJ2-7
v_gene: TRBV27
abundance: NA
d_gene: TRBD2

CDR3nt: TGTGCCAGCAGCCCCCGGACAGTTATTAACACTGAAGCTTTCTTT
CDR3aa: CASSPRTVINTEAFF
j_gene: TRBJ1-1
v_gene: TRBV7-6
abundance: NA
d_gene: NA

CDR3nt: TGCGCCAGCAGCTGGGGTGGGGGGGCCCCCATTCAGTACTTC
CDR3aa: CASSWGGGAPIQYF
j_gene: TRBJ2-4
v_gene: TRBV5-1
abundance: NA
d_gene: NA

CDR3nt: TGTGCCAGCAGCTTAGGTCCAGGGGGCGGCTACGAGCAGTACTTC
CDR3aa: CASSLGPGGGYEQYF
j_gene: TRBJ2-7
v_gene: TRBV7-2
abundance: NA
d_gene: TRBD1

CDR3nt: TGTGCCAGCAGCTTTCTGCGGGGGGACCAAGAGACCCAGTACTTC
CDR3aa: CASSFLRGDQETQYF
j_gene: TRBJ2-5
v_gene: TRBV5-4
abundance: NA
d_gene: TRBD2

CDR3nt: TGTGCCAGCAGCCAGAACCCGGACAGTCGGTACTATGGCTACACCTTC
CDR3aa: CASSQNPDSRYYGYTF
j_gene: TRBJ1-2
v_gene: TRBV5-4
abundance: NA
d_gene: NA

CDR3nt: TGTGCCTGGAGGGGACAGGGACTAGCGGAACAGTTCTTC
CDR3aa: CAWRGQGLAEQFF
j_gene: TRBJ2-1
v_gene: TRBV30
abundance: NA
d_gene: TRBD2

CDR3nt: TGTGCCGGGGGACACGCCCGGGGTCAGCCCCAGCATTTT
CDR3aa: CAGGHARGQPQHF
j_gene: TRBJ1-5
v_gene: TRBV2
abundance: NA
d_gene: NA

CDR3nt: TGTGCCAGCAGGGGGGGACAGGGATTCACAGATACGCAGTATTTT
CDR3aa: CASRGGQGFTDTQYF
j_gene: TRBJ2-3
v_gene: TRBV6-1
abundance: once
d_gene: TRBD1

CDR3nt: TGTGCCAGTACTCGGGGTAACACTGAAGCTTTCTTT
CDR3aa: CASTRGNTEAFF
j_gene: TRBJ1-1
v_gene: TRBV19
abundance: NA
d_gene: NA

CDR3nt: TGTGCCATCAGTGAGTCTAGGGAGGGGCCGCCCCAGAATTTT
CDR3aa: CAISESREGPPQNF
j_gene: TRBJ1-5
v_gene: TRBV10-3
abundance: NA
d_gene: NA

CDR3nt: TGTGCCAGCAGTTATATGACAGGGGGCTCGGAGACCCAGTACTTC
CDR3aa: CASSYMTGGSETQYF
j_gene: TRBJ2-5
v_gene: TRBV2
abundance: NA
d_gene: TRBD1

CDR3nt: TGCGCCAGCAGCCCGCGAGGCTTCGAGCAGTACTTC
CDR3aa: CASSPRGFEQYF
j_gene: TRBJ2-7
v_gene: TRBV5-1
abundance: NA
d_gene: NA

CDR3nt: TGTGCCAGCAGCCCGAACAGGGGTTGGGAGACCCAGTACTTC
CDR3aa: CASSPNRGWETQYF
j_gene: TRBJ2-5
v_gene: TRBV11-2
abundance: NA
d_gene: TRBD1

CDR3nt: TGTGCCAGTTCCGGGGGAGGCAATCAGCCCCAGCATTTT
CDR3aa: CASSGGGNQPQHF
j_gene: TRBJ1-5
v_gene: TRBV6-5
abundance: NA
d_gene: NA

CDR3nt: TGTTCCAGCAGCTCTACCGGGACAGCTACCTACGAGCAGTACTTC
CDR3aa: CSSSSTGTATYEQYF
j_gene: TRBJ2-7
v_gene: TRBV7-9
abundance: NA
d_gene: TRBD1

CDR3nt: TGCGCCAGCAGCACAGGGGACAGGGAGAGGATAAGCTCTGGGGCCAACGTCCTGACTTTC
CDR3aa: CASSTGDRERISSGANVLTF
j_gene: TRBJ2-6
v_gene: TRBV5-1
abundance: NA
d_gene: TRBD1

CDR3nt: TGTGCCAGTAGTATGGCCGGGAGGGTTAGGAATTCACCCCTCCACTTT
CDR3aa: CASSMAGRVRNSPLHF
j_gene: TRBJ1-6
v_gene: TRBV19
abundance: NA
d_gene: NA

CDR3nt: TGTGCCAGCAGTTTACTAGCGGGTATCTCCTACAATGAGCAGTTCTTC
CDR3aa: CASSLLAGISYNEQFF
j_gene: TRBJ2-1
v_gene: TRBV28
abundance: few
d_gene: TRBD2

CDR3nt: TGTGCCAGCATCCCGGCTAGCGTCTCCTACGAGCAGTACTTC
CDR3aa: CASIPASVSYEQYF
j_gene: TRBJ2-7
v_gene: TRBV2
abundance: NA
d_gene: NA

CDR3nt: TGTGCCAGCAGCGGTCGCCGGGACAGGGTTGCAGATACGCAGTATTTT
CDR3aa: CASSGRRDRVADTQYF
j_gene: TRBJ2-3
v_gene: TRBV7-8
abundance: NA
d_gene: TRBD1

CDR3nt: TGTGCCAGCACCAAACAGGGGGCCGGGAATGAAAAACTGTTTTTT
CDR3aa: CASTKQGAGNEKLFF
j_gene: TRBJ1-4
v_gene: TRBV6-5
abundance: NA
d_gene: TRBD1

CDR3nt: TGTGCCAGCAGCCCTGGGACTAGCCCACAAGAGACCCAGTACTTC
CDR3aa: CASSPGTSPQETQYF
j_gene: TRBJ2-5
v_gene: TRBV9
abundance: NA
d_gene: TRBD2

CDR3nt: TGTGCCACCAGCAGAGAACTAGCGGACCATACCGGGGAGCTGTTTTTT
CDR3aa: CATSRELADHTGELFF
j_gene: TRBJ2-2
v_gene: TRBV15
abundance: NA
d_gene: TRBD2

CDR3nt: TGTGCCAGCAGTGATTTTGTCAGGGGCAGGCCCTCTGAAGCTTTCTTT
CDR3aa: CASSDFVRGRPSEAFF
j_gene: TRBJ1-1
v_gene: TRBV25-1
abundance: NA
d_gene: NA

CDR3nt: TGTGCCAGCAGTTTAGGGTCTCGGGGTAGCAATCAGCCCCAGCATTTT
CDR3aa: CASSLGSRGSNQPQHF
j_gene: TRBJ1-5
v_gene: TRBV27
abundance: NA
d_gene: NA

CDR3nt: TGTGCCAGCAGCTTGGGACAGGGGACGTCCTACGAGCAGTACTTC
CDR3aa: CASSLGQGTSYEQYF
j_gene: TRBJ2-7
v_gene: TRBV5-4
abundance: NA
d_gene: TRBD1

CDR3nt: TGCGCCAGCAGCCAAGTACTAGCGGCTTCCTACGAGCAGTACTTC
CDR3aa: CASSQVLAASYEQYF
j_gene: TRBJ2-7
v_gene: TRBV4-3
abundance: NA
d_gene: TRBD2

CDR3nt: TGTGCCAGCAGCACTGCCGACAGGGAGACTTACAATCAGCCCCAGCATTTT
CDR3aa: CASSTADRETYNQPQHF
j_gene: TRBJ1-5
v_gene: TRBV27
abundance: NA
d_gene: TRBD1

CDR3nt: TGTGCCAGCAGTTTTGTCCCCGGGACTCTTATCGGATACGAGCAGTACTTC
CDR3aa: CASSFVPGTLIGYEQYF
j_gene: TRBJ2-7
v_gene: TRBV27
abundance: NA
d_gene: NA

CDR3nt: TGCGCCAGCACCGGGGTATCCACAGATACGCAGTATTTT
CDR3aa: CASTGVSTDTQYF
j_gene: TRBJ2-3
v_gene: TRBV10-2
abundance: NA
d_gene: NA

CDR3nt: TGCAGCGGGGGCGGAGAGACCCAGTACTTC
CDR3aa: CSGGGETQYF
j_gene: TRBJ2-5
v_gene: TRBV29-1
abundance: few
d_gene: NA

CDR3nt: TGTGCCAGCAGTGTACAGGGGCTGGTTGAAAAACTGTTTTTT
CDR3aa: CASSVQGLVEKLFF
j_gene: TRBJ1-4
v_gene: TRBV6-1
abundance: few
d_gene: TRBD1

CDR3nt: TGCGCCAGCAGGCTGGGAGCGGGGCCCCTAACCTACGAGCAGTACTTC
CDR3aa: CASRLGAGPLTYEQYF
j_gene: TRBJ2-7
v_gene: TRBV5-1
abundance: NA
d_gene: TRBD2

CDR3nt: TGTGCCAGCAGCGTAGTTCCCCCCGGGGGTTACACTGAAGCTTTCTTT
CDR3aa: CASSVVPPGGYTEAFF
j_gene: TRBJ1-1
v_gene: TRBV9
abundance: NA
d_gene: NA

CDR3nt: TGTGCCAGCGGGGGGTTCACTGAAGCTTTCTTT
CDR3aa: CASGGFTEAFF
j_gene: TRBJ1-1
v_gene: TRBV2
abundance: NA
d_gene: NA

CDR3nt: TGTGCCACCAGCAGAGATCTTAGGGGAGGGTCCTCACCCCTCCACTTT
CDR3aa: CATSRDLRGGSSPLHF
j_gene: TRBJ1-6
v_gene: TRBV15
abundance: NA
d_gene: NA

CDR3nt: TGTGCCAGCAGCCTCGACAGGGGATTGGAGACCCAGTACTTC
CDR3aa: CASSLDRGLETQYF
j_gene: TRBJ2-5
v_gene: TRBV6-1
abundance: NA
d_gene: TRBD1

CDR3nt: TGTGCCAGCAGTGTGTACCGGGACAGGGGGGATAGCAATCAGCCCCAGCATTTT
CDR3aa: CASSVYRDRGDSNQPQHF
j_gene: TRBJ1-5
v_gene: TRBV2
abundance: NA
d_gene: TRBD1

CDR3nt: TGTGCCAGCAGCTTAAGGGGATCAGGCACAGATACGCAGTATTTT
CDR3aa: CASSLRGSGTDTQYF
j_gene: TRBJ2-3
v_gene: TRBV7-9
abundance: few
d_gene: NA

CDR3nt: TGTGCCAGCAGTTTATTACGACTCTCCCGGGACAGGGAAGCCCCGGGCCTCGAGGCCAACGTCCTGACTTTC
CDR3aa: CASSLLRLSRDREAPGLEANVLTF
j_gene: TRBJ2-6
v_gene: TRBV28
abundance: NA
d_gene: TRBD1

CDR3nt: TGTGCCAGCAGTTACCCGGGCACAGATACGCAGTATTTT
CDR3aa: CASSYPGTDTQYF
j_gene: TRBJ2-3
v_gene: TRBV6-5
abundance: few
d_gene: NA

CDR3nt: TGTGCCAGCAGCATCTCCCAGGGCCCTGAAGCTTTCTTT
CDR3aa: CASSISQGPEAFF
j_gene: TRBJ1-1
v_gene: TRBV7-9
abundance: NA
d_gene: NA

CDR3nt: TGTGCCAGCAGCGAGGGGCAGGACGCTGGAAACACCATATATTTT
CDR3aa: CASSEGQDAGNTIYF
j_gene: TRBJ1-3
v_gene: TRBV9
abundance: once
d_gene: NA

CDR3nt: TGTGCCAGCAGCTTAGGTCTAATCGACCGGCGGAACACTGAGGCTTTCTTT
CDR3aa: CASSLGLIDRRNTEAFF
j_gene: TRBJ1-1
v_gene: TRBV7-8
abundance: once
d_gene: NA

CDR3nt: TGTGCCAGCACGAGCGGGGGTAGCAATCAGCCCCAGCATTTT
CDR3aa: CASTSGGSNQPQHF
j_gene: TRBJ1-5
v_gene: TRBV6-5
abundance: NA
d_gene: NA

CDR3nt: TGTGCCAGCATACCCTCCCCCGGAGCTTACAACTATGGCTACACCTTC
CDR3aa: CASIPSPGAYNYGYTF
j_gene: TRBJ1-2
v_gene: TRBV6-6
abundance: NA
d_gene: NA

CDR3nt: TGCGCCAGCGACCGGACGGAAGGAGGCACTGAAGCTTTCTTT
CDR3aa: CASDRTEGGTEAFF
j_gene: TRBJ1-1
v_gene: TRBV5-1
abundance: NA
d_gene: NA

CDR3nt: TGTGCCAGTAGCCCCAGCACAGGGGGCGGAGATACGCAGTATTTT
CDR3aa: CASSPSTGGGDTQYF
j_gene: TRBJ2-3
v_gene: TRBV19
abundance: NA
d_gene: TRBD1